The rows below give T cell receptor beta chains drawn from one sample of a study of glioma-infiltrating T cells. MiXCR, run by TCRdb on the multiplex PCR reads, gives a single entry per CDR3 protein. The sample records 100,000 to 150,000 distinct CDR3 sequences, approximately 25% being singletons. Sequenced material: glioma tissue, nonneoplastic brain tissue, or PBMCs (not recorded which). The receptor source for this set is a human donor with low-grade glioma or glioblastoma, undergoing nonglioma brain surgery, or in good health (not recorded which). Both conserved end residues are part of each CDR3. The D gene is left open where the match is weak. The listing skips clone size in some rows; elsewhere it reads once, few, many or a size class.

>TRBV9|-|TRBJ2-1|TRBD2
TGTGCCAGCAGCGCCAACCCCACTAGCGGTTACAATGAGCAGTTCTTC
CASSANPTSGYNEQFF
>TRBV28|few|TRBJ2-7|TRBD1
TGTGCCAGCAGTCTCGGACAGGGGGGCTACTACGAGCAGTACTTC
CASSLGQGGYYEQYF
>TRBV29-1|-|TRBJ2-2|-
TGCAGCGTTGATAGGGGGATCACCGGGGAGCTGTTTTTT
CSVDRGITGELFF
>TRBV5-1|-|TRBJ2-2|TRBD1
TGCGCCAGCTCTCAGGGGGCTGTCACCGGGGGGCTGTTTTTT
CASSQGAVTGGLFF
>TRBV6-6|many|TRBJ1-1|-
TGTGCCAGCAGTTACGATGGCATCCAAGTGGCTTTCTTT
CASSYDGIQVAFF
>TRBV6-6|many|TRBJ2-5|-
TGTGCCAGCAGTTACCTCGGGCGAGGTGTCCAAGAGACCCAGTACTTC
CASSYLGRGVQETQYF
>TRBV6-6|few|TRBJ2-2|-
TGTGCCAGCAGTTACCGGGGACACCGTGATCCCACCGGGGAGCTGTTTTTT
CASSYRGHRDPTGELFF
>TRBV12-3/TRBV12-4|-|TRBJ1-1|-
TGTGCCAGCAGTACTGAATGGGTGAACACTGAAGCTTTCTTT
CASSTEWVNTEAFF
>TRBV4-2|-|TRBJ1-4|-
TGTGCCAGCAGCCTGGAGGGTAATGAAAAACTGTTTTTT
CASSLEGNEKLFF
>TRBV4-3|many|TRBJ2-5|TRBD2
TGCGCCAGCAGCCAAACAATAGCGGGAGGGCTGGAGACCCAGTACTTC
CASSQTIAGGLETQYF
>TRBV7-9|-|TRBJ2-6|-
TGTGCCGGCAGCTTAGCGAACTCTGGGGCCAACGTCCTGACTTTC
CAGSLANSGANVLTF
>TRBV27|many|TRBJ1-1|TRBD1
TGTGCCAGCAGTCGTATACAGGGGGTCAACACTGAAGCTTTCTTT
CASSRIQGVNTEAFF
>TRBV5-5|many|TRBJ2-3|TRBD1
TGTGCCAGCAGGGACGGACAGGGGGCGGATACGCAGTATTTT
CASRDGQGADTQYF
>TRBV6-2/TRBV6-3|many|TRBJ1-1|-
TGTGCCAGCAGTCCCGGGACTCTTGGGAACACTGAAGCTTTCTTT
CASSPGTLGNTEAFF
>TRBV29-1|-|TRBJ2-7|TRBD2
TGCAGCGTTGAATGGTTAGCGGGAGCATCGGGGGAGCCGTACTTC
CSVEWLAGASGEPYF
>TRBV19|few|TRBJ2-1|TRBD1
TGTGCCACCCAGGACGGGACAGGCATAAAAGAGCAGTTCTTC
CATQDGTGIKEQFF
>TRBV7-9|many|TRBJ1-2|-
TGTGCCAGCAGCTTGACGAAGGGACTTGGCTACACCTTC
CASSLTKGLGYTF
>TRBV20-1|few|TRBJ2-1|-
TGCAGTGCTAGGTGGCAGGGAAGGGACAATGAGCAGTTCTTC
CSARWQGRDNEQFF
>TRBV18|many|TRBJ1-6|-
TGTGCCAGCTCACCTGATTTAATCACAGGGAATTCACCCCTCCACTTT
CASSPDLITGNSPLHF
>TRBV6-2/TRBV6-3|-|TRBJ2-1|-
TGTGCCAGCAGTGCCACTACAACAGGTATCACAAGCTCCTACAATAAGCAGTTCTTC
CASSATTTGITSSYNKQFF
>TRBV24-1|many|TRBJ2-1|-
TGTGCCACCAGTGAAGGGGGTTACAATGAGCAGTTCTTC
CATSEGGYNEQFF
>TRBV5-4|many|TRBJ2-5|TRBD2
TGTGCCAGCAGCATTAGACTAGCCGAGGGTGAGACCCAGTACTTC
CASSIRLAEGETQYF
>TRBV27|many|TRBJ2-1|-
TGTGCCAGCAGTTTTATCCAAAGTTACAATGAGCAGTTCTTC
CASSFIQSYNEQFF
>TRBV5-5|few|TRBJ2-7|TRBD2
TGTGCCAGCAGCCTTCGACTAGCGGGGGTATACTCCTACGAGCAGTACTTC
CASSLRLAGVYSYEQYF
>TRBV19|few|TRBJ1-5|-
TGTGCCAGTCAAGGTTCCCGGAACGATCAGCCCCAGCATTTT
CASQGSRNDQPQHF
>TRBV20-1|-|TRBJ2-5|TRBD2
TGCAGTACTAGAGACGGTAGCGGGAGGGCCGCGGAGACACAGTACTTC
CSTRDGSGRAAETQYF
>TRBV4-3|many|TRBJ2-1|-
TGCGCCAGCAGCCAAGATCCTAGTGGCGGCAATGAGCAGTTCTTC
CASSQDPSGGNEQFF
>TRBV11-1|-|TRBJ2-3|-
TGTGCCAACAGCTTAGGGAAACGGGGGCGCACAGATACGCAGTATTTT
CANSLGKRGRTDTQYF
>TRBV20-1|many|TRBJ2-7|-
TGCAGTGCTAGAGATCGGAGGGAAAGCTCCTACGAGCAGTACTTC
CSARDRRESSYEQYF
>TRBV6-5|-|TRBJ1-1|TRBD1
TGTGCCAGCAGTTACTCGACAGGGATGGACACTGAAGCTTTCTTT
CASSYSTGMDTEAFF
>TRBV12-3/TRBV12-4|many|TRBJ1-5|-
TGTGCCAGCAAGGAAGGAGGAGGTCAGCCCCAGCATTTT
CASKEGGGQPQHF